Listed here are 32 T cell receptor beta chains from one sample, sequenced in a study of T cell repertoires in ileal Crohn's disease (dated by TCRdb to between 2017 and 2020). The library was generated by the immunoSEQ multiplex PCR assay. Held by TCRdb, this immuneACCESS table contains in-frame sequences only and omits some clones. Under half of the omission traces to an unresolved V gene where checked; the cause of the rest is unknown. The sample contains 7,000 to 9,500 clones, around 96% of them found a single time. The top ten hold approximately 0.21% of the sample. Sample: ileal tissue. These receptors came from an adult with Crohn's disease.

This rearrangement joins TRBV2 to TRBJ1-2, with 7 bases identical to TRBD1. The CDR3 contains 14 residues. V was pared by 6 bases and J by 4 bases, with 8 bases of the junction left unmatched. Germline V gene lookup returns CDR1 SNHLY and CDR2 FYNNEI. The CDR3 bases are TGTGCCAGCAGAGCTACGACAGGGACCTATGGCTACACCTTC. Translating gives CASRATTGTYGYTF.

The chain carries TRBV5-1 and TRBJ2-5; TRBD2 might be the D (7 bases). CDR1 and CDR2 from the germline V gene are SGHRS and YFSETQ. The CDR3 runs 15 residues. V gave up 6 bases and J gave up 3 bases, with 18 bases separating them. The CDR3 loop is CASTPGRGIEETQYF. CDR3 bases: TGCGCCAGCACCCCGGGGAGGGGGATTGAAGAGACCCAGTACTTC.

This chain uses TRBV7-9 with TRBJ1-2, with a weak D call TRBD1 (6 bases). The V end was cut by 5 bases, the J end by 8 bases, with 15 bases between. Germline V gives CDR1 SEHNR, CDR2 FQNEAQ (reference sequence). The CDR3 consists of 13 residues. The CDR3 spells CASSPLQGRGYTF. DNA of the CDR3: TGTGCCAGCAGCCCGTTACAGGGACGCGGCTACACCTTC.

This clone was counted a single time. The chain couples TRBV6-5 to TRBJ1-1; D uncertain. V lost 2 bases, J lost 1 base, and 14 bases lay in between. Germline V gene lookup returns CDR1 MNHEY and CDR2 SVGAGI. The CDR3 covers 16 residues. CDR3 loop: CASSYNSVGRNTEAFF. The CDR3 DNA is TGTGCCAGCAGTTACAATTCTGTTGGGCGGAACACTGAAGCTTTCTTT.

The chain links TRBV5-1 to TRBJ1-4; 9 nucleotides agree with TRBD1. J gave up 6 bases and V 7 bases, and 7 bases lay outside the gene matches. In germline, CDR1 is SGHRS, CDR2 YFSETQ. The CDR3 contains 14 residues. The CDR3 DNA reads as TGCGCCAGCCGCCGGGGACAGGGTGATGAAAAACTGTTTTTT. Translation: CASRRGQGDEKLFF.

The gene calls are TRBV7-9 and TRBJ1-1, with no clear D. This CDR3 is 15 amino acids long. Germline-derived CDR1 and CDR2 are SEHNR and FQNEAQ (reference sequence). V lost 4 bases to trimming and J lost 0 bases, with 12 bases between them. This chain's CDR3 is CASSSARRVNTEAFF. The CDR3, as DNA: TGTGCCAGCAGCTCAGCAAGAAGAGTGAACACTGAAGCTTTCTTT.

The chain is built from TRBV7-6 and TRBJ2-3; 16 positions agree with TRBD2. Germline V lookup: CDR1 SGHVS, CDR2 FNYEAQ. Trimming took 1 base from V and 4 from J; bases not matched to a gene: 8. This CDR3 has 19 residues. The DNA for the CDR3 is TGTGCCAGCAGCTTAGGTTCGGGGACTAGCGGGGGGGCGCCAGATACGCAGTATTTT. Protein product: CASSLGSGTSGGAPDTQYF. Looking up the rest from reference TRBV7-6 and TRBJ2-3 gives the full variable domain: GAGVSQSPRYKVTKRGQDVALRCDPISGHVSLYWYRQALGQGPEFLTYFNYEAQQDKSGLPNDRFSAERPEGSISTLTIQRTEQRDSAMYRCASSLGSGTSGGAPDTQYFGPGTRLTVL.

In DNA, the CDR3 is TGCGCCAGCAGGGACAGGGAGGCACCCAAAAACATTCAGTACTTC. Amino acids: CASRDREAPKNIQYF. The chain recombines TRBV4-3 with TRBJ2-4, with 8 bases fitting TRBD1. This CDR3 has 15 residues. Per germline, CDR1 LGHNA and CDR2 YSLEER. Germline trimming cut 6 bases from V and 2 bases from J; bases unmatched to any gene: 6.

The V gene is TRBV5-1, the J gene TRBJ1-1; unclear D gene. V dropped 3 bases and J dropped 1 base, with 7 bases sitting between them. Germline CDR1 reads SGHRS; CDR2 reads YFSETQ. The CDR3 consists of 13 residues. As DNA, the CDR3 is TGCGCCAGCAGCTCTCGGGGGAACACTGAAGCTTTCTTT. Amino acid sequence: CASSSRGNTEAFF.

This chain joins TRBV2 and TRBJ2-5; 10 bases are a match to TRBD1. The CDR3 has 14 residues. V gave up 7 bases and J gave up 2 bases; unmatched junction bases: 4. The germline V gene has CDR1 SNHLY and CDR2 FYNNEI. CDR3 region: CASIKDRGQETQYF. The CDR3 DNA reads TGTGCCAGCATTAAGGACAGGGGGCAAGAGACCCAGTACTTC.

This clone occurred once. The chain recombines TRBV5-1 with TRBJ2-1, with 11 positions matching TRBD2. V was clipped by 2 bases and J by 4 bases; unmatched bases: 14. Germline loops: CDR1 SGHRS, CDR2 YFSETQ. The CDR3 has 19 residues. The CDR3 sequence is CASSFWQGVSGGAYNEQFF. CDR3 DNA: TGCGCCAGCAGCTTTTGGCAGGGGGTTAGCGGGGGGGCATACAATGAGCAGTTCTTC.

The chain joins TRBV19 to TRBJ2-7; no clear D. Per germline, CDR1 LNHDA and CDR2 SQIVND (reference sequence). This CDR3 has 15 residues. Between the trimmed V and J ends, which lost 5 bases and 4 bases, there was a span of 18 bases. The CDR3: CASSPRLAPQYEQYF. As DNA, the CDR3 is TGTGCCAGTAGTCCTCGACTTGCCCCTCAGTACGAGCAGTACTTC.

This chain connects TRBV6-5 to TRBJ2-7; 8 bases match TRBD1. V shed 6 bases, J shed 7 bases, and the junction held 8 bases outside the gene matches. The V gene's germline CDR1 is MNHEY and CDR2 SVGAGI. This CDR3 region has 13 residues. CDR3 region: CASSPTGAEEQYV. CDR3 nucleotide sequence: TGTGCCAGCAGCCCGACAGGGGCTGAGGAGCAGTACGTC.

This clone appeared a few times. The genes are TRBV9 and TRBJ2-7; possible D gene TRBD2, 6 bases. The CDR3 length is 18 residues. The germline V gene has CDR1 SGDLS and CDR2 YYNGEE. V lost 1 base, J lost 5 bases, and 25 bases lay in between. The CDR3 loop reads CASSVSPGDRSLSHEQYF. The CDR3 nucleotides read TGTGCCAGCAGCGTATCCCCGGGAGATAGGTCTCTATCCCACGAGCAGTACTTC.

This chain connects TRBV5-1 to TRBJ1-1; TRBD1 might be the D (6 bases). The CDR3 is 13 residues long. Germline V gives CDR1 SGHRS, CDR2 YFSETQ. V shed 6 bases and J shed 1 base, with 10 bases lying between them. CDR3 protein: CASTKTGNTEAFF. In nucleotides, the CDR3 is TGCGCCAGCACCAAGACAGGGAACACTGAAGCTTTCTTT.

The chain recombines TRBV19 with TRBJ2-6; D is perhaps TRBD1 (5 bases). V lost 4 bases, J lost 2 bases, and 12 bases lay in between. Germline V CDR1 and CDR2: LNHDA, SQIVND (reference sequence). The CDR3 has 16 residues. This CDR3 reads CASSNSGNTGANVLTF. CDR3 DNA: TGTGCCAGTAGTAACTCAGGGAATACTGGGGCCAACGTCCTGACTTTC.

The genes are TRBV11-2 and TRBJ1-6, with D possibly being TRBD1 (5 bases). The V end lost 5 bases, the J end lost 5 bases, and 7 bases lay between the germline ends. In germline, CDR1 is SGHAT, CDR2 FQNNGV. This CDR3 is built from 13 residues. The CDR3 here is CASSGGNNSPLHF. The CDR3 bases are TGTGCCAGCAGCGGGGGGAATAATTCACCCCTCCACTTT.

V is TRBV7-2 and J is TRBJ1-3, with 7 bases that match TRBD1. CDR1 is SGHTA and CDR2 is FQGNSA in the germline V gene. The CDR3 totals 16 residues. V was pared by 3 bases and J by 5 bases, with 10 bases of the junction left unmatched. CDR3 nucleotide sequence: TGTGCCAGCAGCTTCGGACAGGCACGGGCCCGAAACACCATATATTTT. It codes for CASSFGQARARNTIYF.

The chain carries TRBV28 and TRBJ2-2; D remains ambiguous. Trimming took 8 bases from V and 13 from J, leaving 23 bases between them. In germline, CDR1 is MDHEN, CDR2 SYDVKM. The CDR3 loop spans 14 amino acids. The CDR3 DNA is TGTGCCAGCGGTAAAAGCTCACTCGCCCGTGGGCTGTTTTTT. Encoded protein: CASGKSSLARGLFF.

CDR3 region: CASSLPARGGHGYTF. In DNA form, the CDR3 reads TGTGCCAGCAGCCTTCCCGCACGGGGGGGCCATGGCTACACCTTC. The chain carries TRBV21-1 and TRBJ1-2. TRBV21-1 is a recognized pseudogene. CDR3 length equals 15 residues.

The chain combines TRBV5-1 with TRBJ2-1; D call uncertain. CDR1 and CDR2 (germline): SGHRS, YFSETQ. The CDR3 runs to 13 residues. V gave up 5 bases and J gave up 10 bases, with 16 bases separating them. CDR3 coding DNA: TGCGCCAGCAGTAACGCCGCGTCGCGGGAGCAGTTCTTC. This codes for CASSNAASREQFF.

The chain recombines TRBV19 with TRBJ1-2; 8 nucleotides agree with TRBD1. J was trimmed by 4 bases and V by 8 bases; bases with no gene match: 9. This CDR3 comprises 14 residues. Germline-derived CDR1 and CDR2 are LNHDA and SQIVND (reference sequence). CDR3 in amino acids: CASSYRDRSYGYTF. Here the CDR3 DNA reads TGTGCCAGTTCATACCGGGACAGGAGCTATGGCTACACCTTC.

This chain uses TRBV6-1 with TRBJ2-3; maybe TRBD1 (5 bases). The CDR3 is 16 amino acids. V gave up 4 bases and J gave up 6 bases, with 20 bases separating them. Germline V lookup: CDR1 MNHNS, CDR2 SASEGT. Written as DNA, the CDR3 is TGTGCCAGCAGTGTGGGCCCTCTGGGGCTTGCCGATACGCAGTATTTT. It is translated as CASSVGPLGLADTQYF.

This chain joins TRBV10-3 and TRBJ2-5, with D hard to call. Germline-derived CDR1 and CDR2 are ENHRY and SYGVKD. V was cut by 6 bases and J by 5 bases, with 13 bases left in between. This CDR3 region has 13 residues. CDR3 DNA: TGTGCCATCAGCGCCCGTTCCGGGGAGACCCAGTACTTC. Its translation: CAISARSGETQYF.

The rearrangement uses TRBV9 and TRBJ2-7; maybe TRBD1 (5 bases). Germline V gene lookup returns CDR1 SGDLS and CDR2 YYNGEE. V was clipped by 0 bases and J by 6 bases, with 13 bases between them. The CDR3 contains 14 residues. The CDR3 here is CASSVGAQGVEQYF. The CDR3, as DNA: TGTGCCAGCAGCGTAGGGGCCCAGGGCGTCGAGCAGTACTTC.

The chain recombines TRBV14 with TRBJ2-5; D gene unclear. V was shortened by 0 bases and J by 1 base, with 6 bases between the two germline ends. This CDR3 has 14 residues. CDR1 and CDR2 from the germline V gene are SGHDN and FVKESK. The CDR3 DNA is TGTGCCAGCAGCCAAGATGGCAGCCAAGAGACCCAGTACTTC. It is translated as CASSQDGSQETQYF.

This sequence joins TRBV28 and TRBJ1-2; no firm D call. The CDR3 is 11 amino acids. The V gene's germline CDR1 is MDHEN and CDR2 SYDVKM. The V end was cut by 9 bases, the J end by 5 bases, with 10 bases between. Here the CDR3 DNA reads TGTGCCAGTTTCCAGGATTATGGCTACACCTTC. Its protein product is CASFQDYGYTF.

The rearrangement uses TRBV27 and TRBJ2-5, with a weak D call TRBD2 (5 bases). V was trimmed by 6 bases and J by 5 bases, leaving 7 bases between them. CDR1 and CDR2 (germline): MNHEY, SMNVEV (reference sequence). The CDR3 sequence is 11 residues long. The CDR3 loop reads CASRDSETQYF. CDR3 coding DNA: TGTGCCAGCAGGGACTCGGAGACCCAGTACTTC.

The chain uses TRBV5-6 and TRBJ2-7; 8 bases fit TRBD1. V dropped 4 bases and J dropped 4; count of bases not matched to a gene: 7. Germline lookup yields CDR1 SGHDT and CDR2 YYEEEE. This CDR3 has 14 residues. The CDR3 DNA reads TGTGCCAGCAGCAAATACAGGGGGAAATACGAGCAGTACGTC. Residues: CASSKYRGKYEQYV.

The gene calls are TRBV15 and TRBJ1-4; TRBD1 aligns across 10 bases. V trimming: 1 base; J trimming: 8 bases; junction bases outside the gene matches: 10. The CDR3 spans 17 residues. Germline assignment: CDR1 LNHNV and CDR2 YYDKDF (reference sequence). In DNA form, the CDR3 reads TGTGCCACCAGCAGAGGGATTGGGGGGACAGGGGACGAAAAACTGTTTTTT. Its protein is CATSRGIGGTGDEKLFF.

This chain connects TRBV28 to TRBJ1-2; no definite D call. The CDR3 totals 13 residues. Germline CDR1 reads MDHEN; CDR2 reads SYDVKM. The V and J ends lost 2 bases and 4 bases respectively, with 8 bases between them. CDR3 in DNA: TGTGCCAGCAGTTTAGGCGGGAGCTATGGCTACACCTTC. Translating it yields CASSLGGSYGYTF.

The V and J genes are TRBV7-8 and TRBJ1-1, with D perhaps matching TRBD1 (5 bases). The germline CDR1 and CDR2 sequences are SGHVS and FQNEAQ. The CDR3 sequence is 13 residues long. Trimming pared 6 bases from V and 2 bases from J, leaving 10 bases between. CDR3 region: CASRKGQNTEAFF. Here the CDR3 DNA reads TGTGCCAGCAGAAAGGGGCAAAACACTGAAGCTTTCTTT.